The 16 T cell receptor beta chains below were found in one sample sequenced in a study of blood T cell repertoires in COVID-19. Assay used: immunoSEQ multiplex PCR; TCRdb lists only in-frame clones, some missing. The table records around 290,000 clones, approximately 86% of them present only once. Sequenced sample: peripheral blood. These receptors originate from a woman aged 70-85 years with COVID-19, enrolled during active disease.

There are a few counts of this clone. The chain couples TRBV6-1 to TRBJ1-2; D remains ambiguous. Per the germline V gene, CDR1 is MNHNS and CDR2 is SASEGT. V shed 2 bases and J shed 0 bases, with 7 bases lying between them. The CDR3 sequence is 14 residues long. CDR3 sequence: CASSEIIANYGYTF. DNA of the CDR3: TGTGCCAGCAGTGAAATCATAGCTAACTATGGCTACACCTTC.

This rearrangement joins TRBV5-6 to TRBJ1-1; weak D call: TRBD1 (5 bases). This CDR3 has 13 residues. V was trimmed by 3 bases and J by 11 bases, leaving 17 bases between them. Germline V CDR1 and CDR2: SGHDT, YYEEEE. CDR3 amino acids: CASSSDVGAAAFF. The CDR3 coding sequence is TGTGCCAGCAGCTCCGACGTTGGGGCCGCGGCTTTCTTT.

This chain joins TRBV6-5 and TRBJ2-1; D is possibly TRBD2 (7 bases). The length of the CDR3 is 15 residues. Germline assignment: CDR1 MNHEY and CDR2 SVGAGI. V lost 6 bases and J lost 4, with 16 bases in between. The CDR3 bases are TGTGCCAGCAGCTCCTCGGCGGGGGCATACAATGAGCAGTTCTTC. This sequence encodes CASSSSAGAYNEQFF.

This clone was seen once. The chain joins TRBV2 to TRBJ1-2; D gene uncertain. This CDR3 spans 12 amino acids. CDR1 and CDR2 from the germline V gene are SNHLY and FYNNEI. Trimming stripped 2 bases from V and 9 bases from J, with 10 bases between. Here the CDR3 DNA reads TGTGCCAGCAGTGAAAGTGGAGGCCGCTACACCTTC. Its translation: CASSESGGRYTF.

This clone appeared once. The chain's CDR3 is CASSSDRLNTEAFF. The CDR3 DNA is TGTGCCAGCTCATCGGACAGATTGAACACTGAAGCTTTCTTT. This chain joins TRBV18 and TRBJ1-1; TRBD1 is a possible D gene (6 bases). Trimming stripped 5 bases from V and 0 bases from J, with 10 bases between. Per the germline V gene, CDR1 is KGHSH and CDR2 is LQKENI. The CDR3 length is 14 residues.

The V gene is TRBV30, the J gene TRBJ1-2, with 7 bases aligning to TRBD1. V was pared by 3 bases and J by 4 bases, with 8 bases of the junction left unmatched. The germline gives CDR1 GTSNPN, CDR2 SVGIG (reference sequence). The CDR3 contains 14 residues. The CDR3 nucleotides are TGTGCCTGGAGAGGGGGCGCCGCTGGCTATGGCTACACCTTC. This sequence encodes CAWRGGAAGYGYTF.

In this sample, this clone turned up a few times. This sequence joins TRBV28 and TRBJ1-6; 7 nucleotides match TRBD1. Germline V gene sequence: CDR1 MDHEN, CDR2 SYDVKM. V trimming: 4 bases; J trimming: 0 bases; junction bases outside the gene matches: 9. The CDR3 is made up of 18 amino acids. Written as DNA, the CDR3 is TGTGCCAGCAGTTCCCGGACGACAGGGAGCTCCTATAATTCACCCCTCCACTTT. The encoded protein is CASSSRTTGSSYNSPLHF.

V and J are TRBV6-5 and TRBJ2-4, with D hard to call. Trimming removed 4 bases at V and 0 bases at J, with 13 bases between. Per germline, CDR1 MNHEY and CDR2 SVGAGI. The CDR3 consists of 16 residues. The CDR3 region is CASSSGRLVAKNIQYF. CDR3 DNA sequence: TGTGCCAGCAGTTCAGGCAGGCTTGTAGCCAAAAACATTCAGTACTTC.

The chain couples TRBV4-1 to TRBJ2-5; 9 nucleotides match TRBD1. Germline V CDR1 and CDR2: MGHRA, YSYEKL. Losses at the gene ends were 2 bases for V and 5 bases for J; bases not matched to a gene: 6. This CDR3 region has 15 residues. The CDR3 loop reads CASSQTRQGGETQYF. In nucleotides, the CDR3 is TGCGCCAGCAGCCAAACCAGACAGGGGGGTGAGACCCAGTACTTC.

This chain uses TRBV7-2 with TRBJ1-5; possibly TRBD1 for D (5 bases). This CDR3 comprises 15 residues. V lost 0 bases to trimming and J lost 6 bases, with 12 bases between them. The germline CDR1 and CDR2 sequences are SGHTA and FQGNSA. The chain's CDR3 is CASSLAREAGQPQHF. The CDR3 DNA reads TGTGCCAGCAGCTTAGCCAGGGAAGCGGGTCAGCCCCAGCATTTT.

The chain recombines TRBV2 with TRBJ2-1; 8 nucleotides match TRBD2. This CDR3 is built from 14 residues. J lost 9 bases, V lost 2 bases, and 6 bases had no gene match. Germline V lookup: CDR1 SNHLY, CDR2 FYNNEI. This chain's CDR3 is CASSEIVLAGEQFF. The CDR3 nucleotides are TGTGCCAGCAGTGAAATTGTGCTAGCGGGTGAGCAGTTCTTC.

The CDR3 coding sequence is TGTGCCAGCAGTTACTCGCCGAGCGGGGGGGACAATGAGCAGTTCTTC. This codes for CASSYSPSGGDNEQFF. This chain uses TRBV6-5 with TRBJ2-1; the match to TRBD2 covers 10 bases. Germline V lookup: CDR1 MNHEY, CDR2 SVGAGI. V trimming: 0 bases; J trimming: 5 bases; junction bases outside the gene matches: 4. CDR3 length: 16 amino acids.

The CDR3: CASSQALGGGGELFF. CDR3 in DNA: TGCGCCAGCAGCCAAGCTTTAGGAGGCGGCGGGGAGCTGTTTTTT. The genes are TRBV4-3 and TRBJ2-2; weak D call: TRBD2 (5 bases). Trimming stripped 1 base from V and 7 bases from J, with 13 bases between. The length of the CDR3 is 15 residues. The germline V gene encodes CDR1 LGHNA and CDR2 YSLEER.

With respect to this clone: Other DNA sequences in the sample encode the same CDR3. The chain links TRBV27 to TRBJ1-2, with 9 nucleotides matching TRBD1. V dropped 4 bases and J dropped 5; count of bases not matched to a gene: 8. This CDR3 comprises 15 residues. Germline loops: CDR1 MNHEY, CDR2 SMNVEV (reference sequence). The chain's CDR3 is CASSSPTGGGYGYTF. The CDR3 coding sequence is TGTGCCAGCAGTTCCCCGACAGGGGGAGGATATGGCTACACCTTC.

This clone was counted a few times. This chain links TRBV4-2 with TRBJ1-4, with 8 bases aligning to TRBD1. After removal of 0 bases from V and 8 bases from J, the junction contained 5 bases not matched to a gene. The CDR3 totals 15 residues. Germline CDR1 reads LGHNA; CDR2 reads YNFKEQ. In nucleotides, the CDR3 is TGTGCCAGCAGCCAAGAGGACAGGGAGGAGGAAAAACTGTTTTTT. Translated, it gives CASSQEDREEEKLFF.

V gene TRBV7-8 combines with J gene TRBJ1-1; D not resolved. Germline V gives CDR1 SGHVS, CDR2 FQNEAQ. V was pared by 2 bases and J by 0 bases, with 10 bases between. This CDR3 region has 15 residues. The CDR3 loop is CASSLRSVMNTEAFF. In DNA form, the CDR3 reads TGTGCCAGCAGCTTACGTAGTGTAATGAACACTGAAGCTTTCTTT.